A single TCR beta chain is shown here with its context. In this sample, this clonotype turned up many times. Its antigen has not been determined. No quality values exist for individual bases; no much larger clone is one base distant. V and J are trimmed by 4 bases and 5 bases, and the gene matches miss 11 bases of the junction. The germline V gene supplies CDR1 SGHRS and CDR2 YFSETQ. The CDR3 contains 15 residues, cysteine and phenylalanine counted. Of all the DNA, just the CDR3 is kept, 45 bases in frame from base 1. Graves' hyperthyroidism was defined as stable when no progression to ophthalmopathy occurred over 18 months of follow-up. The hyperthyroidism patients were between 18 and 65 years old and newly diagnosed, with a disease duration of less than 2 months. Any patient with an uncontrolled infection, another autoimmune disease, pregnancy or lactation was excluded. Diagnoses were established on the basis of clinical symptoms, serum thyroxine and TRAb, thyroid ultrasound, and orbital computed tomography. PBMCs were isolated from about 10 ml of fresh peripheral blood by Ficoll-Paque density gradient centrifugation. Trizol reagent was used to extract total RNA, and RNA quality was then checked on an Agilent 2100 Bioanalyzer.

The data derive from a study of T cells in Graves' hyperthyroidism and ophthalmopathy (dated by TCRdb to between 2018 and 2020). Study-wide context: Peripheral blood was sampled at the time of initial diagnosis, prior to any treatment. TCR V-J signatures able to tell the groups apart were searched for in a discovery cohort of 90 to 100 patients, of whom more than 40 had Graves' ophthalmopathy and more than 55 had stable Graves' hyperthyroidism. Prospective prediction of ophthalmopathy was tested in an independent validation cohort of under 20 hyperthyroidism patients and 17 patients who later progressed to ophthalmopathy. The 75 to 100 discovery patients were randomly divided into training and test sets at a 7:3 ratio. In roughly six Graves' hyperthyroidism patients, the study also compared T-cell repertoires from thyroid tissue with T-cell repertoires from blood. Once sampling was done, hyperthyroidism patients were given methimazole at a starting dose of 30 mg daily, whereas ophthalmopathy patients were given high-dose intravenous methylprednisolone. The paper reports TCR Vbeta CDR3 sequencing of fewer than 150 peripheral blood samples: 43 ophthalmopathy, 75 to 80 hyperthyroidism and 17 progressor patients.

Broad study findings and their caveats: Blood samples also contained most of the expanded thyroid clonotypes (frequency above 0.001), which suggests that blood repertoires may reflect thyroid immune responses. No statistical method was used to fix the sample size in advance, and group allocation was not hidden from the investigators. A 13 V-J signature model separated ophthalmopathy from stable hyperthyroidism, with approximately 86% sensitivity and roughly 81% specificity in cross-validation and 80%/75% in testing. During validation, the model predicted progression to ophthalmopathy a median of around six months ahead of onset, with approximately 71% sensitivity and roughly 72% specificity.

The TCR beta CDR3 regions were amplified from RNA transcripts. A first-round RT-PCR of the TCR CDR3 used the HTBI primer set with the Qiagen OneStep RT-PCR kit. A second multiplex PCR round built the libraries, followed by size selection and purification. Paired-end sequencing of the libraries was performed with 100 bp reads on an Illumina HiSeq2000. Per the source publication's procedure: SOAPnuke was used to process the raw data, throwing out any read that contained adapters or uncalled bases, had a mean Phred below 15, or lacked an exact constant-primer or identifier match. High-quality paired reads were merged using COPE v1.2.5, and each unique nucleotide sequence was defined as a clonotype. Clonotypes were aligned to IMGT TRBV, TRBD and TRBJ reference segments using MiTCR v1.1. Analysis was restricted to V-J combinations with a frequency above 0.0001, which covered just over 98% of repertoires. A TCS score was defined as the ratio between F50 (clonal expansion) and ExV (chaos), using BLOSUM62-based TCRdist between CDR3 peptides within each V-J. Welch's t-statistics and random forest reduced some 510 V-J features to 10 to 15, which were used in a naive Bayes classifier (R e1071). The public sequencing data were trimmed at Q25 with fastp and processed into clonotypes with MiXCR by TCRdb, which kept only in-frame beta chains. Rows with a matching CDR3 protein are joined into one entry that keeps the most common DNA and genes. TCRdb, rather than the study authors, made the V and J calls. The sample includes roughly 740,000 distinct CDR3 sequences, with over 15% observed a single time. The ten top clones hold approximately 8.4% of the sample.

The V and J genes are TRBV5-1 and TRBJ2-7; the central 8 bases match TRBD2. The sample was blood. This TCR came from a man aged 18 to 30 with Graves' hyperthyroidism. The CDR3 protein: CASSINGRVEDEQYF. The nucleotide sequence is TGCGCCAGCAGCATAAACGGGAGGGTTGAGGACGAGCAGTACTTC.